This TCR beta chain was found in a study of blood T cell repertoires in COVID-19. Study as a whole: The analysed material was cDNA or gDNA that came from T cells, B-cell-depleted T cells, or PBMCs.

Authors' processing steps: It was from reference gene primer amplification that nucleated cell counts were estimated. The method was immunoSEQ multiplex PCR; TCRdb's version includes in-frame clones alone and lacks a portion of them. V and J calls plus clone size are reproduced from that table; the DNA served to infer D and trimming. Of more than 300,000 clones listed, around 91% were seen once; the top ten hold under 3.5%. The CDR3 contains 15 residues. Germline CDR1 reads SGHKS; CDR2 reads YYEKEE (reference sequence). V lost 0 bases to trimming and J lost 6 bases, with 13 bases between them. The receptor comes from a woman younger than 35 who had recovered from COVID-19. The chain is built from TRBV5-5 and TRBJ2-1; possibly TRBD1 for D (6 bases). The sequenced sample consisted of peripheral blood. The chain's CDR3 is CASSLGITGFNEQFF. The CDR3 coding sequence is TGTGCCAGCAGCTTGGGGATAACAGGGTTCAATGAGCAGTTCTTC.